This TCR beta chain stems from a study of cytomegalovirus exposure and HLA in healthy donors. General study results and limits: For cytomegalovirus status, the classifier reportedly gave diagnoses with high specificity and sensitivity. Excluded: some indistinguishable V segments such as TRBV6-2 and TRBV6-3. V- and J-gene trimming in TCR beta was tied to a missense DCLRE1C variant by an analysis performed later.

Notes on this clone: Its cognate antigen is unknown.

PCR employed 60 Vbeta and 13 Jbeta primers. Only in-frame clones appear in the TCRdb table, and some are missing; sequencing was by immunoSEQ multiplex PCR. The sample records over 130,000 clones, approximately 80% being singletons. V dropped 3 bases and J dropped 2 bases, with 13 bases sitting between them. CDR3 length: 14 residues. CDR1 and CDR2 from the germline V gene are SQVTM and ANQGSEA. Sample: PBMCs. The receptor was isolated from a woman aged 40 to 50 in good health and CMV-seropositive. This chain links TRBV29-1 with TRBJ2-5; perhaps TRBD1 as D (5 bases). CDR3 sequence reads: CSVESGSGQETQYF. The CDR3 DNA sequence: TGCAGCGTTGAGTCTGGGTCAGGGCAAGAGACCCAGTACTTC. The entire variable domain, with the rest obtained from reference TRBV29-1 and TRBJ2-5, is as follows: SAVISQKPSRDICQRGTSLTIQCQVDSQVTMMFWYRQQPGQSLTLIATANQGSEATYESGFVIDKFPISRPNLTFSTLTVSNMSPEDSSIYLCSVESGSGQETQYFGPGTRLLVL.